This T cell receptor (beta chain) was sequenced during a study of post-analysis software for immune sequencing data. On the study more broadly: There were relapsing-remitting, secondary progressive and progressive-relapsing multiple sclerosis among the disease courses included. Study-wide results and limits: Higher frequency in patients than in controls was seen for roughly five TRBV segments, with TRBV5-6, TRBV5-1 and TRBV20-1 among them. Controls showed significantly higher normalized Chao1 diversity than did multiple sclerosis patients.

This CDR3 has 15 amino acids. Germline V gene sequence: CDR1 MNHEY, CDR2 SVGAGI. Worth noting for this clonotype: What it binds is not known.

Researchers reported that TCR beta cDNA libraries carried unique molecular identifiers. cDNA molecules numbering about half a million came from roughly 1 to 10 million T cells. TCRdb reprocessed the PCR reads via MiXCR and lists one record per CDR3 protein. This sample has under 650,000 distinct CDR3 sequences, with 44% found just once. The TCR comes from a girl aged 5-17 years with multiple sclerosis. The V call is TRBV6-5, the J call TRBJ2-5, with 7 bases that match TRBD1. The J call could be wrong; TRBJ2-7 is a better fit for the DNA end. Source material: blood. In DNA, the CDR3 is TGTGCCAGCAGTAGGGAGAGGGGGCAAACCTACGAGCAGTACTTC. Amino acids: CASSRERGQTYEQYF.